These T cell receptor beta chains were read from a single sample in a study of response to subunit inactivated influenza vaccine. In TCRdb, the RT-PCR reads were re-called with MiXCR into one record per CDR3 protein. Of over 650,000 distinct CDR3 sequences in the sample, around 20% were seen once. This specimen consisted of PBMCs from blood, obtained roughly 5 days after vaccination. The origin of the receptors is a man aged 45 to 65 who received an inactivated influenza vaccine. Both conserved end residues are part of each CDR3. The order of the fields is J gene, clone size, V gene, D gene, CDR3 protein, CDR3 DNA. The D gene is left open where the match is weak. The listing skips clone size in some rows; elsewhere it reads once, few, many or a size class.

j_call: TRBJ2-7; clone_size: -; v_call: TRBV10-3; d_call: -; cdr3_aa: CATRGWYEQYF; cdr3_nt: TGTGCCACCCGGGGATGGTACGAGCAGTACTTC
j_call: TRBJ1-4; clone_size: few; v_call: TRBV7-9; d_call: TRBD1; cdr3_aa: CASSNGTGWTNEKLFF; cdr3_nt: TGTGCCAGCAGCAACGGGACAGGTTGGACTAATGAAAAACTGTTTTTT
j_call: TRBJ1-5; clone_size: -; v_call: TRBV30; d_call: -; cdr3_aa: CAWSPTGTGNQPQHF; cdr3_nt: TGTGCCTGGAGTCCCACAGGGACCGGCAATCAGCCCCAGCATTTT
j_call: TRBJ2-1; clone_size: few; v_call: TRBV27; d_call: TRBD2; cdr3_aa: CASSTATSGSYNEQFF; cdr3_nt: TGTGCCAGCAGTACCGCTACTAGCGGCTCCTACAATGAGCAGTTCTTC
j_call: TRBJ2-2; clone_size: few; v_call: TRBV10-1; d_call: TRBD2; cdr3_aa: CASSDLAGSPGELFF; cdr3_nt: TGCGCCAGCAGTGACTTAGCGGGGTCTCCCGGGGAGCTGTTTTTT
j_call: TRBJ2-7; clone_size: few; v_call: TRBV10-3; d_call: -; cdr3_aa: CAISDTGNFYEQYF; cdr3_nt: TGTGCCATCAGTGACACGGGAAACTTCTACGAGCAGTACTTC
j_call: TRBJ1-5; clone_size: -; v_call: TRBV30; d_call: TRBD1; cdr3_aa: CAWSETGNQPQHF; cdr3_nt: TGTGCCTGGAGCGAGACAGGGAATCAGCCCCAGCATTTT
j_call: TRBJ2-7; clone_size: few; v_call: TRBV20-1; d_call: TRBD1; cdr3_aa: CSAPGTGGGEQYF; cdr3_nt: TGCAGTGCCCCAGGGACAGGGGGGGGCGAGCAGTACTTC
j_call: TRBJ1-6; clone_size: few; v_call: TRBV7-2; d_call: TRBD1; cdr3_aa: CASSLGQGYNSPLHF; cdr3_nt: TGTGCCAGCAGCTTAGGACAGGGCTATAATTCACCCCTCCACTTT
j_call: TRBJ2-7; clone_size: -; v_call: TRBV7-9; d_call: TRBD2; cdr3_aa: CASSQNPGLAGDEQYF; cdr3_nt: TGTGCCAGCAGCCAGAACCCGGGACTAGCGGGAGACGAGCAGTACTTC
j_call: TRBJ2-1; clone_size: -; v_call: TRBV20-1; d_call: -; cdr3_aa: CSAPVPGMRRNEQFF; cdr3_nt: TGCAGTGCTCCTGTCCCCGGTATGCGACGCAATGAGCAGTTCTTC
j_call: TRBJ2-7; clone_size: few; v_call: TRBV7-3; d_call: TRBD2; cdr3_aa: CASSSGTSGSEQYF; cdr3_nt: TGTGCCAGCAGCTCAGGGACTAGCGGTAGCGAGCAGTACTTC
j_call: TRBJ2-3; clone_size: few; v_call: TRBV5-1; d_call: TRBD2; cdr3_aa: CASSGTSGRGTDTQYF; cdr3_nt: TGCGCCAGCAGCGGGACTAGCGGGAGAGGGACAGATACGCAGTATTTT
j_call: TRBJ2-1; clone_size: many; v_call: TRBV11-2; d_call: TRBD1; cdr3_aa: CASSFGTGAYNEQFF; cdr3_nt: TGTGCCAGCAGCTTTGGGACAGGCGCCTACAATGAGCAGTTCTTC
j_call: TRBJ2-6; clone_size: -; v_call: TRBV12-3/TRBV12-4; d_call: TRBD1; cdr3_aa: CASSHRDRGLSGANVLTF; cdr3_nt: TGTGCCAGCAGTCACCGGGACAGGGGGCTTTCTGGGGCCAACGTCCTGACTTTC
j_call: TRBJ2-7; clone_size: -; v_call: TRBV27; d_call: TRBD2; cdr3_aa: CASRGLAASYEQYF; cdr3_nt: TGTGCCAGCAGGGGACTAGCGGCCTCCTACGAGCAGTACTTC
j_call: TRBJ2-3; clone_size: -; v_call: TRBV12-3/TRBV12-4; d_call: TRBD1; cdr3_aa: CASTPFMRQGVGDTQYF; cdr3_nt: TGTGCCAGCACCCCCTTTATGAGACAGGGGGTTGGAGATACGCAGTATTTT
j_call: TRBJ2-3; clone_size: once; v_call: TRBV7-7; d_call: -; cdr3_aa: CASSPRTVSGFRSTDTQYF; cdr3_nt: TGTGCCAGCAGTCCGCGAACCGTATCGGGGTTCAGGAGCACAGATACGCAGTATTTT
j_call: TRBJ1-1; clone_size: few; v_call: TRBV4-3; d_call: -; cdr3_aa: CASSQGRRVRVNTEAFF; cdr3_nt: TGCGCCAGCAGCCAAGGGCGGAGGGTTAGGGTGAACACTGAAGCTTTCTTT
j_call: TRBJ2-7; clone_size: -; v_call: TRBV20-1; d_call: TRBD2; cdr3_aa: CSATPASGSLGYEQYF; cdr3_nt: TGCAGTGCTACCCCGGCTAGCGGGAGCTTAGGGTACGAGCAGTACTTC
j_call: TRBJ2-5; clone_size: -; v_call: TRBV5-1; d_call: -; cdr3_aa: CASSSGHVDGETQYF; cdr3_nt: TGCGCCAGCAGCTCAGGTCACGTCGATGGGGAGACCCAGTACTTC
j_call: TRBJ2-7; clone_size: few; v_call: TRBV5-5; d_call: TRBD1; cdr3_aa: CASSRQGSAYEQYF; cdr3_nt: TGTGCCAGCAGCAGACAGGGGAGTGCCTACGAGCAGTACTTC
j_call: TRBJ2-1; clone_size: -; v_call: TRBV7-8; d_call: -; cdr3_aa: CASSLGGRLSYNEQFF; cdr3_nt: TGTGCCAGCAGCTTAGGGGGGCGGTTATCCTACAATGAGCAGTTCTTC
j_call: TRBJ1-3; clone_size: -; v_call: TRBV20-1; d_call: -; cdr3_aa: CSALDSLSGNTIYF; cdr3_nt: TGCAGTGCTCTAGACAGCCTCTCTGGAAACACCATATATTTT
j_call: TRBJ2-7; clone_size: few; v_call: TRBV20-1; d_call: -; cdr3_aa: CSARDQKLVHSYEQYF; cdr3_nt: TGCAGTGCTAGAGACCAGAAGCTAGTTCACTCCTACGAGCAGTACTTC
j_call: TRBJ2-2; clone_size: -; v_call: TRBV15; d_call: TRBD1; cdr3_aa: CATSPGTVDRELFF; cdr3_nt: TGTGCCACCAGCCCCGGGACAGTCGACCGGGAGCTGTTTTTT
j_call: TRBJ2-7; clone_size: few; v_call: TRBV7-2; d_call: -; cdr3_aa: CASSLAGTVRSYEQYF; cdr3_nt: TGTGCCAGCAGCTTAGCGGGGACTGTACGCTCCTACGAGCAGTACTTC
j_call: TRBJ2-1; clone_size: many; v_call: TRBV29-1; d_call: -; cdr3_aa: CSIVGEQFF; cdr3_nt: TGCAGCATAGTAGGCGAGCAGTTCTTC
j_call: TRBJ2-7; clone_size: few; v_call: TRBV20-1; d_call: TRBD2; cdr3_aa: CSARGLAGALISYF; cdr3_nt: TGCAGTGCTAGAGGATTAGCGGGAGCTCTGATTTCGTACTTC
j_call: TRBJ2-1; clone_size: -; v_call: TRBV28; d_call: TRBD2; cdr3_aa: CASSLIQREVNEQFF; cdr3_nt: TGTGCCAGCAGTTTAATCCAGCGGGAGGTCAATGAGCAGTTCTTC
j_call: TRBJ2-7; clone_size: -; v_call: TRBV5-1; d_call: TRBD2; cdr3_aa: CASSDTGTSIYEQYF; cdr3_nt: TGCGCCAGCAGCGATACCGGGACTAGTATCTACGAGCAGTACTTC
j_call: TRBJ2-7; clone_size: few; v_call: TRBV7-9; d_call: -; cdr3_aa: CASSSPGRASYEQYF; cdr3_nt: TGTGCCAGCAGCTCCCCGGGACGGGCAAGCTACGAGCAGTACTTC
j_call: TRBJ2-7; clone_size: -; v_call: TRBV7-6; d_call: TRBD2; cdr3_aa: CASSVGTSGIGEQYF; cdr3_nt: TGTGCCAGCAGCGTGGGGACTAGCGGGATAGGTGAGCAGTACTTC
j_call: TRBJ2-1; clone_size: many; v_call: TRBV24-1; d_call: TRBD2; cdr3_aa: CATKGGGVDEQFF; cdr3_nt: TGTGCCACCAAGGGCGGGGGTGTAGATGAGCAGTTCTTC
j_call: TRBJ1-5; clone_size: -; v_call: TRBV7-9; d_call: -; cdr3_aa: CASAQDSNQPQHF; cdr3_nt: TGTGCCTCGGCACAGGATAGCAATCAGCCCCAGCATTTT
j_call: TRBJ2-2; clone_size: -; v_call: TRBV20-1; d_call: -; cdr3_aa: CSASLRGGGELFF; cdr3_nt: TGCAGTGCATCGCTCAGGGGCGGCGGGGAGCTGTTTTTT
j_call: TRBJ2-5; clone_size: -; v_call: TRBV7-8; d_call: -; cdr3_aa: CASSLDYRDNQETQYF; cdr3_nt: TGTGCCAGCAGCTTAGATTACCGGGACAACCAAGAGACCCAGTACTTC
j_call: TRBJ2-5; clone_size: few; v_call: TRBV18; d_call: -; cdr3_aa: CASSPNFQETQYF; cdr3_nt: TGTGCCAGCTCACCAAACTTCCAGGAGACCCAGTACTTC
j_call: TRBJ1-5; clone_size: -; v_call: TRBV20-1; d_call: -; cdr3_aa: CSASGGLNQPQHF; cdr3_nt: TGCAGTGCTAGCGGGGGGCTTAATCAGCCCCAGCATTTT
j_call: TRBJ1-6; clone_size: -; v_call: TRBV3-1; d_call: TRBD1; cdr3_aa: CASSDRGSSYNSPLHF; cdr3_nt: TGTGCCAGCAGCGACAGGGGAAGCTCCTATAATTCACCCCTCCACTTT
j_call: TRBJ2-1; clone_size: -; v_call: TRBV7-9; d_call: -; cdr3_aa: CASSLIHNEQFF; cdr3_nt: TGTGCCAGCAGCTTAATCCACAATGAGCAGTTCTTC
j_call: TRBJ2-3; clone_size: -; v_call: TRBV7-9; d_call: TRBD2; cdr3_aa: CASSGTSGTAGDTQYF; cdr3_nt: TGTGCCAGCAGCGGAACTAGCGGGACCGCTGGGGATACGCAGTATTTT
j_call: TRBJ2-7; clone_size: few; v_call: TRBV6-5; d_call: -; cdr3_aa: CASSYGQGNSYEQYF; cdr3_nt: TGTGCCAGCAGTTACGGGCAGGGAAACTCCTACGAGCAGTACTTC
j_call: TRBJ2-3; clone_size: -; v_call: TRBV10-3; d_call: TRBD2; cdr3_aa: CAISQGPGLAVIYTQYF; cdr3_nt: TGTGCCATCAGTCAGGGACCGGGACTAGCCGTCATATATACGCAGTATTTT
j_call: TRBJ2-7; clone_size: -; v_call: TRBV5-5; d_call: TRBD2; cdr3_aa: CASSLILAGGPSYEQYF; cdr3_nt: TGTGCCAGCAGCTTGATACTAGCGGGGGGGCCATCCTACGAGCAGTACTTC
j_call: TRBJ2-7; clone_size: -; v_call: TRBV7-6; d_call: -; cdr3_aa: CASRPSVSHYEQYF; cdr3_nt: TGTGCCAGCAGACCTAGTGTCAGCCACTACGAGCAGTACTTC
j_call: TRBJ2-3; clone_size: -; v_call: TRBV2; d_call: -; cdr3_aa: CASSDRGRGDTQYF; cdr3_nt: TGTGCCAGCAGTGATCGGGGGAGAGGAGATACGCAGTATTTT
j_call: TRBJ2-3; clone_size: -; v_call: TRBV7-9; d_call: -; cdr3_aa: CASSLVREWSTDTQYF; cdr3_nt: TGTGCCAGCAGCTTAGTACGGGAGTGGAGCACAGATACGCAGTATTTT
j_call: TRBJ2-2; clone_size: few; v_call: TRBV29-1; d_call: -; cdr3_aa: CSVPREPANTGELFF; cdr3_nt: TGCAGCGTCCCAAGAGAGCCCGCGAACACCGGGGAGCTGTTTTTT
j_call: TRBJ1-5; clone_size: many; v_call: TRBV12-3/TRBV12-4; d_call: TRBD1; cdr3_aa: CASSTRQGDQPQHF; cdr3_nt: TGTGCCAGCAGTACCAGACAGGGGGATCAGCCCCAGCATTTT
j_call: TRBJ2-3; clone_size: few; v_call: TRBV20-1; d_call: -; cdr3_aa: CSVLDRLSSTDTQYF; cdr3_nt: TGCAGTGTTTTAGATCGGCTATCAAGCACAGATACGCAGTATTTT
j_call: TRBJ2-3; clone_size: -; v_call: TRBV4-2; d_call: TRBD1; cdr3_aa: CASSQATGGTDTQYF; cdr3_nt: TGTGCCAGCAGCCAAGCAACAGGGGGCACAGATACGCAGTATTTT